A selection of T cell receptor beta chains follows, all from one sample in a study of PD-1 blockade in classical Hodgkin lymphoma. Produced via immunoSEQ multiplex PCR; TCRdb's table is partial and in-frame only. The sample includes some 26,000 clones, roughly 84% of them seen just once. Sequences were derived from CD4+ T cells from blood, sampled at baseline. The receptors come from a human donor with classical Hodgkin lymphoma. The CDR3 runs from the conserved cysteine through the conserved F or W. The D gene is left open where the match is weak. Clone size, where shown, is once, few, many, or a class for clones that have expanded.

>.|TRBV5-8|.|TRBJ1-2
TGTGCCAGCAGCCTAAACACCGACTATGGCTACACCTTC
CASSLNTDYGYTF
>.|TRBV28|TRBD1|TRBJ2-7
TGTGCCATCAAAGCCGGGACAGAATACGAGCAGTACTTC
CAIKAGTEYEQYF
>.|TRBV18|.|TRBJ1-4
TGTGCCAGCTCACCCGAGGGCAACGAAAAACTGTTTTTT
CASSPEGNEKLFF
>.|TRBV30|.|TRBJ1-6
TGTGCCTGGAGTGTTGGGCAGAGCTCCTATAATTCACTCCTCCACTTT
CAWSVGQSSYNSLLHF
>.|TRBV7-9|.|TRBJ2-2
TGTGCCAGCAGCTTAGCGGGGTCAGGGACCACCGGGGAGCTGTTTTTT
CASSLAGSGTTGELFF
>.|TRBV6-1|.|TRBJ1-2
TGTGCCAGCACTGGGCAGGGTGGCTATGGCTACACCTTC
CASTGQGGYGYTF
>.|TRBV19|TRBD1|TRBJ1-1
TGTGCCAGTACCAGGGGGGGCACTGAAGCTTTCTTT
CASTRGGTEAFF
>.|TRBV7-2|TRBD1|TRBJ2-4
TGTGCCAGCAGACTAGGACAGGGCTACAAAAACATTCAGTACTTC
CASRLGQGYKNIQYF
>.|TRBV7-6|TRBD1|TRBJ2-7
TGTGCCAGCAGCTTAGCGTCCGGGACAGTGGTCTCCGAGCAGTACTTC
CASSLASGTVVSEQYF
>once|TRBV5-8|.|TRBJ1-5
TGTGCCAGCAGCCTTCCCGGCGGAGACAATCAGCCCCAGCATTTT
CASSLPGGDNQPQHF
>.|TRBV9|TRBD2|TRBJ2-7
TGTGCCAGCAGCGTTTCAGGACTAGCGGGGGGGGCCGACTCCTACGAGCAGTACTTC
CASSVSGLAGGADSYEQYF
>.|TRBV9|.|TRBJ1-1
TGTGCCAGCAGCCCGATCGAGGGGGGTAGCACTGAAGCTTTCTTT
CASSPIEGGSTEAFF
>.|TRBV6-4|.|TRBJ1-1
TGTGCCAGCAGTGTGGAGGGGGGCACTGAAGCTTTCTTT
CASSVEGGTEAFF
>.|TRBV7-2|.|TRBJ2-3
TGTGCCAGCAGCTTAGAAGGGTTAGGGGGTGATACGCAGTATTTT
CASSLEGLGGDTQYF
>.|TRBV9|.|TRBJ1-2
TGTGCCAGCAGCGTAGGGGCAGGAATCGTCTATGGCTACACCTTC
CASSVGAGIVYGYTF
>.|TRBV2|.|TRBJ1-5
TGTGCCAGCAGTGAAGGTTATGTGGTAGGGCAGCCCCAGCATTTT
CASSEGYVVGQPQHF
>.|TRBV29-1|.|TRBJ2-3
TGCAGCGTTGAATGGACTGGGGCAGGTACGCAGTATTTT
CSVEWTGAGTQYF
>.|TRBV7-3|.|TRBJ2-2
TGTGCCAGCATGCTCGGGCCGAACACCGGGGAGCTGTTTTTT
CASMLGPNTGELFF
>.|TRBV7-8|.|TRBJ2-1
TGTGCCAGCAGCTTACGTTCAGGCCTGAACTACAATGAGCAGTTCTTC
CASSLRSGLNYNEQFF
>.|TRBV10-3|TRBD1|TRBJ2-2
TGTGCCATCAGCCCCACCGGACAGGGGTTGAACACCGGGGAGCTGTTTTTT
CAISPTGQGLNTGELFF
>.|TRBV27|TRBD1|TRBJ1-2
TGTGCCAGCAGTTTCGCGGACAGGGCATGGCGGGGCTACACCTTC
CASSFADRAWRGYTF
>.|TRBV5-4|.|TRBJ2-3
TGTGCCAGCACCATCCGGACAGCGGTCAAACGCACAGATACGCAGTATTTT
CASTIRTAVKRTDTQYF
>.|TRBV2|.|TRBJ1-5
TGTGCCAGCAGTGGCCAGGTCAATAGCAATCAGCCCCAGCATTTT
CASSGQVNSNQPQHF
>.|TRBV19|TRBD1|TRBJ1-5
TGTGCCAGTGAACCGACAGGGAGCAATCAGCCCCAGCATTTT
CASEPTGSNQPQHF
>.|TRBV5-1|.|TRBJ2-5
TGCGCCAGCAGCGAAACCGGGGGCCCCCAAGAGACCCAGTACTTC
CASSETGGPQETQYF
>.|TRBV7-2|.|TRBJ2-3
TGTGCCAGCAGCACAAGTAGGATAGCGTTGGATTTT
CASSTSRIALDF
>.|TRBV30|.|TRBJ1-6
TGTGCCTGGAAGGCAGGAGGTCTCCCACCCCTCCACTTT
CAWKAGGLPPLHF
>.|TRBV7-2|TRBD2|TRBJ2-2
TGTGCCAGCAGTAAGCGGGGGGGTACGAACACCGGGGAGCTGTTTTTT
CASSKRGGTNTGELFF
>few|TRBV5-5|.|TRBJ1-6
TGTGCCAGCAGCTTGGTGGGGGTTTCACCCCTCCACTTT
CASSLVGVSPLHF
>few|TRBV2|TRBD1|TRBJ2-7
TGTGCCAGCAGGCGGACAGGCTCCTACGAGCAGTACTTC
CASRRTGSYEQYF
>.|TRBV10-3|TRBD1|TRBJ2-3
TGTGCCATCAGGCGTTCCGGGACAGGATCTATAGATACGCAGTATTTT
CAIRRSGTGSIDTQYF
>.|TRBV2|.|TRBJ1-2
TGTGCCAGCAGTGTCGGGGTTAACTATGGCTACACCTTC
CASSVGVNYGYTF
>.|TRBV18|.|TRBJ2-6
TGTGCCAGCTCACCAGATGGGGCCAACGTCCTGACTTTC
CASSPDGANVLTF
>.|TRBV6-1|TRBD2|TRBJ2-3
TGTGCCAGCAGTGGCCGGACTAGGCTTAGCACAGATACGCAGTATTTT
CASSGRTRLSTDTQYF
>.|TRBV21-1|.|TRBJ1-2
TGTGCCAGCAGCAGGTCTGCGGGGGGCTACACCTTC
CASSRSAGGYTF
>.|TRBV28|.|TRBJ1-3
TGTGCCAGCAGTCCTCAGGAATTTGACTCTGGAAACACCATATATTTT
CASSPQEFDSGNTIYF
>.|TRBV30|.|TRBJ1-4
TGTGCCTGGAGTGAGATAGTGGGACCCCTGTTTTTT
CAWSEIVGPLFF
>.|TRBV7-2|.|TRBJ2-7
TGTGCCAGCAGCGCCAGACAGGTCTCCTACGAGCAGTACTTC
CASSARQVSYEQYF
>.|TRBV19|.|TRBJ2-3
TGTGCCAGTAGTCTGGGGGCCGGCCAGCTGAGCACAGATACGCAGTATTTT
CASSLGAGQLSTDTQYF